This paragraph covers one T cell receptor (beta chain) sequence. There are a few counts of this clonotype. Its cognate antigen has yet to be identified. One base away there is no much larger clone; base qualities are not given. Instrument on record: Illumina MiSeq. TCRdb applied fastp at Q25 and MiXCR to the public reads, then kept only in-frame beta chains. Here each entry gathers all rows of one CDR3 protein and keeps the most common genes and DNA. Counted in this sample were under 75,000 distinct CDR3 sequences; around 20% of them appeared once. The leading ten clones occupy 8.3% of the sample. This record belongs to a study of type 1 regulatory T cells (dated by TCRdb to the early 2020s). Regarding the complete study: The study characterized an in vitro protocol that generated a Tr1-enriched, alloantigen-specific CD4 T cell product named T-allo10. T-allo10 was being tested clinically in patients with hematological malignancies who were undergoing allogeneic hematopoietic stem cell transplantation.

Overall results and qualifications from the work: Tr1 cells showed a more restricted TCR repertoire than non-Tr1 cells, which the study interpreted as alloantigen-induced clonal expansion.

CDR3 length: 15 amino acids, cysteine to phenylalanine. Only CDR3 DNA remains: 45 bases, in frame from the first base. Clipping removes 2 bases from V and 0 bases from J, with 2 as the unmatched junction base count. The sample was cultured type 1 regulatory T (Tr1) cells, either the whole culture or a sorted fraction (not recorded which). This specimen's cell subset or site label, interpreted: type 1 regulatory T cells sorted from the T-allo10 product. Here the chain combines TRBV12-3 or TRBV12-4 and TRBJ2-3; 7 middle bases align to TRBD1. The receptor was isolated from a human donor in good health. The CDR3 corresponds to CASSLRGRSTDTQYF. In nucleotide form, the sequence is TGTGCCAGCAGTTTAAGGGGGCGCAGCACAGATACGCAGTATTTT.